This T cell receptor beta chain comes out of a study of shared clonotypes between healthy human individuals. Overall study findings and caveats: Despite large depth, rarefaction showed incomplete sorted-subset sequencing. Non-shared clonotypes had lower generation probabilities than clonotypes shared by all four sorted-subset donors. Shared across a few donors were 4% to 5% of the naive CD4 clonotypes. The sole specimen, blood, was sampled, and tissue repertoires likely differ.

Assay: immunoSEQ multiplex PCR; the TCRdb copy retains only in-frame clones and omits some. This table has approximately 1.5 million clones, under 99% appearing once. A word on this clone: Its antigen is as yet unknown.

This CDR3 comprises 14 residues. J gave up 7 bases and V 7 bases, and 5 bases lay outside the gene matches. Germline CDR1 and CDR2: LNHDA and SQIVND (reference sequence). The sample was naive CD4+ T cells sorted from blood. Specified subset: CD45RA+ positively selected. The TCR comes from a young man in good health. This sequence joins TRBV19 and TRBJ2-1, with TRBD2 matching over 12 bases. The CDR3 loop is CASNDGTSGNEQFF. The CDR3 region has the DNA TGTGCCAGTAATGACGGGACTAGCGGGAATGAGCAGTTCTTC.